A single sample gave rise to the 20 T cell receptor beta chains below, sequenced in a study of T cells in Graves' hyperthyroidism and ophthalmopathy. TCR beta CDR3 sequences were amplified from RNA transcripts. RT-PCR in the first round (using the HTBI primer set) targeted the TCR CDR3. TCRdb called the multiplex PCR reads again in MiXCR, with one record for every CDR3 protein. The sample shows under 450,000 distinct CDR3 sequences, 15% to 19% of them seen only once. Source material: blood. These receptors were collected from a woman between 18 and 29 years old with Graves' hyperthyroidism.

In its sample, this clonotype was seen a few times. The CDR3: CASSLSGTQYF. CDR3 DNA sequence: TGTGCCAGCAGTTTATCGGGGACCCAGTACTTC. V gene TRBV27 combines with J gene TRBJ2-5; D is undetermined. CDR3 length: 11 amino acids. V gave up 0 bases and J gave up 7 bases, with 3 bases separating them. Germline CDR1 and CDR2: MNHEY and SMNVEV (reference sequence).

This clonotype was recorded many times. The chain uses TRBV2 and TRBJ2-5, with a tentative D call TRBD2 (6 bases). Germline V gene data show CDR1 as SNHLY and CDR2 as FYNNEI. The V gene lost 8 bases and the J gene lost 5 bases, with 15 bases spanning the gap. The CDR3 totals 13 residues. DNA for the CDR3: TGTGCCAGCCGCGGGACTTACTATGAGACCCAGTACTTC. Translation: CASRGTYYETQYF.

This chain connects TRBV5-1 to TRBJ1-4; D gene uncertain. CDR1 is SGHRS and CDR2 is YFSETQ in the germline V gene. V was pared by 0 bases and J by 8 bases, with 8 bases between. CDR3 length equals 13 residues. DNA for the CDR3: TGCGCCAGCAGCTTGGGGCAATGGGAAAAACTGTTTTTT. It translates to CASSLGQWEKLFF. The whole variable domain, filled in from reference TRBV5-1 and TRBJ1-4, reads KAGVTQTPRYLIKTRGQQVTLSCSPISGHRSVSWYQQTPGQGLQFLFEYFSETQRNKGNFPGRFSGRQFSNSRSEMNVSTLELGDSALYLCASSLGQWEKLFFGSGTQLSVL.

The genes are TRBV24-1 and TRBJ1-1; D gene uncertain. CDR3 size: 14 residues. The germline V gene encodes CDR1 KGHDR and CDR2 SFDVKD. The V and J ends lost 9 bases and 3 bases respectively, with 16 bases between them. The CDR3 spells CATRAAGMHTEAFF. The CDR3 coding sequence is TGTGCCACCCGTGCGGCGGGGATGCACACTGAAGCTTTCTTT.

This clonotype was observed at least ten times. The rearrangement uses TRBV28 and TRBJ1-5; 9 bases map to TRBD1. The junction had 4 bases not matched to a gene; V was cut back by 4 bases and J by 6 bases. The germline CDR1 and CDR2 sequences are MDHEN and SYDVKM. The CDR3 has 14 residues. The CDR3 DNA is TGTGCCAGCAGTTGGGGACAGGGTGGTCAGCCCCAGCATTTT. Translated, it gives CASSWGQGGQPQHF.

This clonotype showed up many times. The rearrangement uses TRBV7-2 and TRBJ2-3; D might be TRBD1 or TRBD2, each matching 6 bases. The CDR3 runs to 17 residues. The V gene lost 1 base and the J gene lost 0 bases, with 14 bases spanning the gap. Germline V gene data show CDR1 as SGHTA and CDR2 as FQGNSA. Written as DNA, the CDR3 is TGTGCCAGCAGCTTAGTAAGGAGGGGGTTGAGCACAGATACGCAGTATTTT. This encodes CASSLVRRGLSTDTQYF. The whole variable domain, remainder taken from reference TRBV7-2 and TRBJ2-3, is GAGVSQSPSNKVTEKGKDVELRCDPISGHTALYWYRQSLGQGLEFLIYFQGNSAPDKSGLPSDRFSAERTGGSVSTLTIQRTQQEDSAVYLCASSLVRRGLSTDTQYFGPGTRLTVL.

This clonotype was picked up a small number of times. J is TRBJ1-5 and V is TRBV9; D unresolved. The V gene's germline CDR1 is SGDLS and CDR2 YYNGEE. V was pared by 0 bases and J by 0 bases, with 4 bases between. This CDR3 is 14 amino acids long. CDR3 sequence: CASSVASSNQPQHF. In nucleotides, the CDR3 is TGTGCCAGCAGCGTAGCGTCTAGCAATCAGCCCCAGCATTTT.

A word on this clonotype: A much larger clonotype is one base distant, so this may be a read error. The rearrangement joins TRBV29-1 to TRBJ2-7; 8 bases match TRBD1. Germline V gene sequence: CDR1 SQVTM, CDR2 ANQGSEA. The CDR3 has 11 amino acids. CDR3 nucleotide sequence: TGCAACGTTGGACAGGGCCGCGAGCAGTACTTC. Its protein product is CNVGQGREQYF.

The chain recombines TRBV6-1 with TRBJ2-5, with a possible D match to TRBD2 (5 bases). Deletions cut 8 bases from V and 4 bases from J, with 14 bases between. Germline V gene data show CDR1 as MNHNS and CDR2 as SASEGT. The CDR3 extends over 13 amino acids. The chain's CDR3 is CASCGPGGETQYF. CDR3 nucleotides: TGTGCCAGCTGCGGGCCAGGCGGAGAGACCCAGTACTTC.

This clonotype has a handful of counts. The gene calls are TRBV11-2 and TRBJ1-6; D not certain. The ends were cut back, 2 bases at V and 12 bases at J, with 11 bases in the middle. Germline V lookup: CDR1 SGHAT, CDR2 FQNNGV. The CDR3 sequence is 13 residues long. CDR3 DNA sequence: TGTGCCAGCAGCTTATTAGCCTTGCAACCCCTCCACTTT. This gives the protein CASSLLALQPLHF.

This clonotype was seen at least ten times. The V call is TRBV3-1, the J call TRBJ2-1; tentatively, D is TRBD2 (5 bases). The CDR3 runs to 16 residues. V lost 0 bases to trimming and J lost 5 bases, with 14 bases between them. Germline V gives CDR1 LGHDT, CDR2 YNNKEL (reference sequence). The CDR3 reads CASSQEPGKVNNEQFF. The DNA for the CDR3 is TGTGCCAGCAGCCAAGAACCCGGGAAGGTCAACAATGAGCAGTTCTTC.

This sequence joins TRBV11-2 and TRBJ2-5; perhaps D is TRBD1 or TRBD2 (5 bases each). V was clipped by 5 bases and J by 5 bases, with 18 bases between them. Germline-derived CDR1 and CDR2 are SGHAT and FQNNGV. This CDR3 contains 15 residues. The CDR3: CASSKRAGTGETQYF. The CDR3 DNA is TGTGCCAGCAGCAAACGGGCCGGGACCGGGGAGACCCAGTACTTC.

The table lists this clonotype with many counts. V gene TRBV14 combines with J gene TRBJ2-1; tentatively, D is TRBD2 (6 bases). Looked up from germline, CDR1 is SGHDN and CDR2 is FVKESK. V was shortened by 1 base and J by 8 bases, with 24 bases between the two germline ends. The CDR3 totals 18 residues. The CDR3 DNA follows: TGTGCCAGCAGCCAAGTTCACCCTGGGAGCGGGTTGACCCATGAGCAGTTCTTC. Translating gives CASSQVHPGSGLTHEQFF.

The chain joins TRBV7-9 to TRBJ1-1, with 7 bases that match TRBD1. V shed 5 bases, J shed 3 bases, and the junction held 15 bases outside the gene matches. Germline assignment: CDR1 SEHNR and CDR2 FQNEAQ (reference sequence). The CDR3 spans 17 residues. The CDR3 DNA is TGTGCCAGCAGCCACACCCAGCGACCTACAGGGGACACTGAAGCTTTCTTT. Its protein is CASSHTQRPTGDTEAFF. Full variable domain (rest looked up from reference TRBV7-9 and TRBJ1-1): DTGVSQNPRHKITKRGQNVTFRCDPISEHNRLYWYRQTLGQGPEFLTYFQNEAQLEKSRLLSDRFSAERPKGSFSTLEIQRTEQGDSAMYLCASSHTQRPTGDTEAFFGQGTRLTVV.

This clonotype appeared a few times. The V call is TRBV27, the J call TRBJ2-5; D possibly corresponds to TRBD1 (5 bases). Between the trimmed V and J ends, which lost 5 bases and 4 bases, there was a span of 14 bases. There are 14 residues in the CDR3. Germline assignment: CDR1 MNHEY and CDR2 SMNVEV (reference sequence). CDR3 loop: CASSGAGKGETQYF. CDR3 bases: TGTGCCAGCAGTGGCGCAGGGAAAGGAGAGACCCAGTACTTC.

This clonotype showed up many times. CDR3 bases: TGCAGTGCTAGGCCGGAGGGGGATTCACCCCTCCACTTT. This encodes CSARPEGDSPLHF. The rearrangement joins TRBV20-1 to TRBJ1-6; tentative D call: TRBD1 (6 bases). The CDR3 totals 13 residues. Germline-derived CDR1 and CDR2 are DFQATT and SNEGSKA (reference sequence). V was trimmed by 3 bases and J by 8 bases, leaving 11 bases between them.

This clonotype has only a few counts. CDR3 protein: CATALQGFSYTGELFF. The CDR3 bases are TGTGCCACAGCCTTACAGGGTTTTAGCTACACCGGGGAGCTGTTTTTT. The gene calls are TRBV6-1 and TRBJ2-2, with D tentatively TRBD1 (6 bases). CDR3 length: 16 residues. Germline CDR1 and CDR2: MNHNS and SASEGT. Trimming stripped 10 bases from V and 3 bases from J, with 21 bases between.

This clonotype was seen a handful of times. The V call is TRBV19, the J call TRBJ1-5; the D is unclear. The CDR3 sequence is 15 residues long. V lost 2 bases and J lost 0, with 8 bases in between. Germline V gene data show CDR1 as LNHDA and CDR2 as SQIVND (reference sequence). CDR3 loop: CASSIQIYSNQPQHF. The CDR3 nucleotides are TGTGCCAGTAGTATACAAATCTATAGCAATCAGCCCCAGCATTTT.

In its sample, this clonotype was seen many times. The chain couples TRBV2 to TRBJ1-5; TRBD1 agrees at 7 bases. Germline V CDR1 and CDR2: SNHLY, FYNNEI. Trimming at V came to 6 bases and at J to 0 bases, leaving 5 bases not matched to a gene. This CDR3 is 15 amino acids long. The DNA of the CDR3 is TGTGCCAGCAGCGGGACAGATTATAGCAATCAGCCCCAGCATTTT. Encoded protein: CASSGTDYSNQPQHF. Variable domain in full (rest from reference TRBV2 and TRBJ1-5): EPEVTQTPSHQVTQMGQEVILRCVPISNHLYFYWYRQILGQKVEFLVSFYNNEISEKSEIFDDQFSVERPDGSNFTLKIRSTKLEDSAMYFCASSGTDYSNQPQHFGDGTRLSIL.

This clonotype was recorded many times. The V call is TRBV6-2 or TRBV6-3, the J call TRBJ2-1; 12 positions agree with TRBD2. CDR3 length equals 15 residues. V lost 2 bases, J lost 8 bases, and 4 bases stayed unmatched. Per the germline V gene, CDR1 is MNHEY and CDR2 is SVGEGT. CDR3 nucleotides: TGTGCCAGCAGTTACAGGACTAGCGGGAATTATGAGCAGTTCTTC. Amino acids: CASSYRTSGNYEQFF.